This TCR beta chain was obtained from a study of blood T cells in healthy people across ages. Whole-study results and caveats: In the absence of known donor CMV status, changes in expanded clonotypes were possibly confounded.

As regards this clonotype: Its antigen is undetermined.

There were healthy Caucasian individuals from Russia, aged roughly 6 to 100, serving as donors. A sample-barcoded 5' primer and a J-beta primer mix were used in a second PCR of roughly 6 to 12 cycles. TCRdb called the 5' RACE reads again in MiXCR, with one record for every CDR3 protein. Here the sample spans 1 million or so distinct CDR3 sequences, under 30% being singletons. The CDR3 extends over 14 amino acids. Germline CDR1 reads KGHDR; CDR2 reads SFDVKD. The V gene lost 5 bases and the J gene lost 5 bases, with 13 bases spanning the gap. The same data also contributed to another study, on T cells of mothers and their children. That paper states: Every mother produced more than 8 million TCR beta CDR3 reads, whereas every child provided roughly 3 million.

The chain employs TRBV24-1 and TRBJ2-3; D gene uncertain. Sequenced: blood. This sequence was found in a girl aged 2 to 9 in good health. The CDR3 bases are TGTGCCACCAGTGGGGTGCCCCGTAAAGATACGCAGTATTTT. Protein product: CATSGVPRKDTQYF.